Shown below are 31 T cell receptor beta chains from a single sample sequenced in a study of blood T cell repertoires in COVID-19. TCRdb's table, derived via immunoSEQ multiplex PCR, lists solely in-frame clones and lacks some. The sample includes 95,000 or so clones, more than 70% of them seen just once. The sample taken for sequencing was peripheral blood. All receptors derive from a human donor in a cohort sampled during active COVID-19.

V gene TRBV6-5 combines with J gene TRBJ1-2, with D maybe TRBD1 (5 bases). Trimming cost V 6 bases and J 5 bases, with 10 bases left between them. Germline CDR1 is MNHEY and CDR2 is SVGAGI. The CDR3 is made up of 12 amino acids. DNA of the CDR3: TGTGCCAGCAGCCCCGACAGTTATGGCTACACCTTC. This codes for CASSPDSYGYTF.

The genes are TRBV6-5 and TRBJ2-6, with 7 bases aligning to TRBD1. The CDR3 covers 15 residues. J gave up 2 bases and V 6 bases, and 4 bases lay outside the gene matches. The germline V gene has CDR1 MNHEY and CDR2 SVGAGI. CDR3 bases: TGTGCCAGCAGACCCGACAGGGCTGGGGCCAACGTCCTGACTTTC. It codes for CASRPDRAGANVLTF.

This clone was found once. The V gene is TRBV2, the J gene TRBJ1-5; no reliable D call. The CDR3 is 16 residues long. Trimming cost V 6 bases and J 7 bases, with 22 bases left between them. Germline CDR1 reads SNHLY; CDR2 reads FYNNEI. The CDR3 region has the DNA TGTGCCAGCAGAGATACCGGGGTCCCCGGCGGCCAGCCCCAGCATTTT. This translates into CASRDTGVPGGQPQHF. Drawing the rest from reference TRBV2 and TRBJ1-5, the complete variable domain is EPEVTQTPSHQVTQMGQEVILRCVPISNHLYFYWYRQILGQKVEFLVSFYNNEISEKSEIFDDQFSVERPDGSNFTLKIRSTKLEDSAMYFCASRDTGVPGGQPQHFGDGTRLSIL.

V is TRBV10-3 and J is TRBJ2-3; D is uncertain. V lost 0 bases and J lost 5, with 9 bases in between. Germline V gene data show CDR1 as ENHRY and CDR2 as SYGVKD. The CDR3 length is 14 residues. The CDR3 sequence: CAISESSYGDTQYF. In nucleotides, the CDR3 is TGTGCCATCAGTGAGTCGAGTTATGGAGATACGCAGTATTTT.

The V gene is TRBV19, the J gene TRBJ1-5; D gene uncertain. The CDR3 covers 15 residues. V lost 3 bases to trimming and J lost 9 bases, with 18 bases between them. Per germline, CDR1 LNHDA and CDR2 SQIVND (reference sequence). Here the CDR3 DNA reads TGTGCCAGTAGTATTACCCCGGGGAGGGCCAGGCCCCAGCATTTT. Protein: CASSITPGRARPQHF.

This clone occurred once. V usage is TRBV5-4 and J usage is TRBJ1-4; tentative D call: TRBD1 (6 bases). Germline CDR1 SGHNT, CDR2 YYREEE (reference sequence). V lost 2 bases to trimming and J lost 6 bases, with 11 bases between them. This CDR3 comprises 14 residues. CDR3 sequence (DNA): TGTGCCAGCAGCTTCGAGGGGGGGGATGAAAAACTGTTTTTT. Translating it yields CASSFEGGDEKLFF.

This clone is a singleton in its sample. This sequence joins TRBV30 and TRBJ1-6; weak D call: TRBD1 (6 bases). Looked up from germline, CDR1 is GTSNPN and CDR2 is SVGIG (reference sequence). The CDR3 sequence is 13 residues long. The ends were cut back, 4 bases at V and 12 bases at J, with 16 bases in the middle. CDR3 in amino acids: CAWNWAGVEPLHF. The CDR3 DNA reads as TGTGCCTGGAATTGGGCAGGGGTTGAACCCCTCCACTTT.

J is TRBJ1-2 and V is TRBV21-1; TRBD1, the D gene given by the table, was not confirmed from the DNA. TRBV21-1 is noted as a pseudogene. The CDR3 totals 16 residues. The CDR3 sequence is CASSKVPGTGYCGYTF. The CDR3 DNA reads TGTGCCAGCAGCAAAGTCCCTGGGACAGGGTATTGTGGCTACACCTTC.

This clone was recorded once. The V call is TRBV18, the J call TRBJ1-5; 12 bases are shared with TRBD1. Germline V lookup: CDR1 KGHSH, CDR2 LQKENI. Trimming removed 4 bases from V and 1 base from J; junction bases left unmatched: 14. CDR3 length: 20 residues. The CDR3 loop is CASSLKIPGQGAGSNQPQHF. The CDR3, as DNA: TGTGCCAGCTCACTAAAAATCCCGGGACAGGGGGCAGGGAGCAATCAGCCCCAGCATTTT. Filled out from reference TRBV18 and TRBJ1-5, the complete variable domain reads NAGVMQNPRHLVRRRGQEARLRCSPMKGHSHVYWYRQLPEEGLKFMVYLQKENIIDESGMPKERFSAEFPKEGPSILRIQQVVRGDSAAYFCASSLKIPGQGAGSNQPQHFGDGTRLSIL.

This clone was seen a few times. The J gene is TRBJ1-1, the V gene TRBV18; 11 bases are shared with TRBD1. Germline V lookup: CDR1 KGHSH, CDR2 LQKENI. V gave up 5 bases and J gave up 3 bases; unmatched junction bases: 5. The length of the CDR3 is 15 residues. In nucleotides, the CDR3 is TGTGCCAGCTCAGGACAGGGGGCGGGGTACACTGAAGCTTTCTTT. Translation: CASSGQGAGYTEAFF.

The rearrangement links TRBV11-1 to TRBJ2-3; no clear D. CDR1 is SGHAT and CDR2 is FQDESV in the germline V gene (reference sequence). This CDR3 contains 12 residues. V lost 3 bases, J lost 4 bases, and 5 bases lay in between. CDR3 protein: CASSFPSDTQYF. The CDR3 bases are TGTGCCAGCAGCTTTCCGTCAGATACGCAGTATTTT.

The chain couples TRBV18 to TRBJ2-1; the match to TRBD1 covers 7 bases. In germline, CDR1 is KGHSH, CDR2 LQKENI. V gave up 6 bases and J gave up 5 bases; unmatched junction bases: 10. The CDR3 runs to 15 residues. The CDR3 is CASSRSSGGNNEQFF. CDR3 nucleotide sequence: TGTGCCAGCTCCCGCTCCTCAGGGGGTAACAATGAGCAGTTCTTC.

CDR3 bases: TGTGCCAGCAGGGACAGGGGGATTCGCAATCAGCCCCAGCATTTT. Amino acid sequence: CASRDRGIRNQPQHF. This chain uses TRBV6-5 with TRBJ1-5; 10 bases line up with TRBD1. Germline V CDR1 and CDR2: MNHEY, SVGAGI. The CDR3 spans 15 residues. J lost 2 bases, V lost 6 bases, and 4 bases had no gene match.

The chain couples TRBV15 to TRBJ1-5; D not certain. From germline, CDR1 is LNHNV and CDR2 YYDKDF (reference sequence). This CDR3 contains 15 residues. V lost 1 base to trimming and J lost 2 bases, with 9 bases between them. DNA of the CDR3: TGTGCCACCAGCAGAGCGGCGGTGGGCAATCAGCCCCAGCATTTT. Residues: CATSRAAVGNQPQHF.

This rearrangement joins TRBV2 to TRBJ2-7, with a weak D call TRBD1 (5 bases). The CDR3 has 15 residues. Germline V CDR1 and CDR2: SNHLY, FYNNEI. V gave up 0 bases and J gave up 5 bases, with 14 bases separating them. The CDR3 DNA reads TGTGCCAGCAGTGAAGCTTCGCAGGGAAAGAACGAGCAGTACTTC. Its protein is CASSEASQGKNEQYF.

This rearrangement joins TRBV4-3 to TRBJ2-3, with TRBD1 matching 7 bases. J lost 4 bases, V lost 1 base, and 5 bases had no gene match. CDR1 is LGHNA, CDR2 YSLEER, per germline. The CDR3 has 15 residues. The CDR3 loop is CASSQGNRGSDTQYF. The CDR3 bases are TGCGCCAGCAGCCAAGGGAACAGGGGATCAGATACGCAGTATTTT.

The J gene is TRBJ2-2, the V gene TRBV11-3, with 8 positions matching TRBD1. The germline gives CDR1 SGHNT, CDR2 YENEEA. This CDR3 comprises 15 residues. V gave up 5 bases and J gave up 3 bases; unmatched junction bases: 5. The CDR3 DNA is TGTGCCAGCAGCCTTAGACAGGGGTACACCGGGGAGCTGTTTTTT. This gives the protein CASSLRQGYTGELFF.

The CDR3 DNA reads TGTGCCAGCAGTTTCAACAGGGCGAACACTGAAGCTTTCTTT. Translating gives CASSFNRANTEAFF. The chain uses TRBV6-5 and TRBJ1-1; the D gene is possibly TRBD1 (6 bases). The germline V gene encodes CDR1 MNHEY and CDR2 SVGAGI. CDR3 size: 14 residues. Trimming cost V 4 bases and J 1 base, with 10 bases left between them.

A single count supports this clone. The chain's CDR3 is CASSEGPQPEAFF. The DNA of the CDR3 is TGTGCCAGCAGTGAGGGGCCACAACCTGAAGCTTTCTTT. The rearrangement links TRBV2 to TRBJ1-1; the D gene is possibly TRBD1 (5 bases). Germline-derived CDR1 and CDR2 are SNHLY and FYNNEI. This CDR3 has 13 residues. V lost 3 bases and J 6 bases, leaving 11 bases between the germline ends.

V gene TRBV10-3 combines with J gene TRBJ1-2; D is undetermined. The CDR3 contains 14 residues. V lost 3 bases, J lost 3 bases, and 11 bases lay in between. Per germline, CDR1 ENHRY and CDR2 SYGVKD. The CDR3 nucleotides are TGTGCCATCAGTGAAAATCCCGGGGACTATGGCTACACCTTC. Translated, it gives CAISENPGDYGYTF.

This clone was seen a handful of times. The CDR3 protein is CASSPGGHEQYF. DNA for the CDR3: TGTGCCAGCAGTCCTGGAGGGCACGAGCAGTACTTC. The rearrangement links TRBV27 to TRBJ2-7, with TRBD2 as a possible D gene (6 bases). This CDR3 contains 12 residues. Germline V gene lookup returns CDR1 MNHEY and CDR2 SMNVEV (reference sequence). Trimming cost V 5 bases and J 5 bases, with 10 bases left between them.

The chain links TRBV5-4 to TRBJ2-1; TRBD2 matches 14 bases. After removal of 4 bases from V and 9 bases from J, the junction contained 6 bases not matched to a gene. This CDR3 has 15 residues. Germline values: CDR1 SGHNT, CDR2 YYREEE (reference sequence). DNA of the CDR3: TGTGCCAGCAGCCCGACTAGCGGGGGGGCGGGTGAGCAGTTCTTC. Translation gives CASSPTSGGAGEQFF. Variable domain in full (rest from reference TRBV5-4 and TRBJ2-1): ETGVTQSPTHLIKTRGQQVTLRCSSQSGHNTVSWYQQALGQGPQFIFQYYREEENGRGNFPPRFSGLQFPNYSSELNVNALELDDSALYLCASSPTSGGAGEQFFGPGTRLTVL.

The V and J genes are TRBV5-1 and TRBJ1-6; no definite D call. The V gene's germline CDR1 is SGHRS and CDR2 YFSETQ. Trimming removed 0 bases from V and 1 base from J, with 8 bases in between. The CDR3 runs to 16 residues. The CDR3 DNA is TGCGCCAGCAGCTTGGTTGCGGCGTCCTATAATTCACCCCTCCACTTT. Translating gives CASSLVAASYNSPLHF.

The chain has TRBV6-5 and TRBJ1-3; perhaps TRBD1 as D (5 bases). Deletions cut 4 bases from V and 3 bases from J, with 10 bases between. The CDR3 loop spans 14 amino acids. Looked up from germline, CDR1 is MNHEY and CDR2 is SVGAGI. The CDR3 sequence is CASSSSGGGNTIYF. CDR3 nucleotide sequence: TGTGCCAGCAGTTCCTCGGGGGGTGGAAACACCATATATTTT.

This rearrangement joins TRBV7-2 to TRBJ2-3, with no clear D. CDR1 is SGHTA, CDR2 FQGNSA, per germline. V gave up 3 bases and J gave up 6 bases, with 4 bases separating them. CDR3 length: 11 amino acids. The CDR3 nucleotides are TGTGCCAGCAGCTTCCGGGATACGCAGTATTTT. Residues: CASSFRDTQYF.

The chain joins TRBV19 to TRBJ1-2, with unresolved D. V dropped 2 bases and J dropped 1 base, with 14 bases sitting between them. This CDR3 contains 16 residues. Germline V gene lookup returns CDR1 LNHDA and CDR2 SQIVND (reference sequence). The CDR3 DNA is TGTGCCAGTAGTATAATAACCCGGGGAAATAACTATGGCTACACCTTC. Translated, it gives CASSIITRGNNYGYTF.

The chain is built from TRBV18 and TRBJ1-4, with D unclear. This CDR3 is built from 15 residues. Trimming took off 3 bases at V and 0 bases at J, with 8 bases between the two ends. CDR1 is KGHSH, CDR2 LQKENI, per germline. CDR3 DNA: TGTGCCAGCTCACCCGTGGCTGCAACTAATGAAAAACTGTTTTTT. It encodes CASSPVAATNEKLFF. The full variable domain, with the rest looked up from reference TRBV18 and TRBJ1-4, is NAGVMQNPRHLVRRRGQEARLRCSPMKGHSHVYWYRQLPEEGLKFMVYLQKENIIDESGMPKERFSAEFPKEGPSILRIQQVVRGDSAAYFCASSPVAATNEKLFFGSGTQLSVL.

For the CDR3, the DNA is TGTGCCAGCAGCCGGGGGGGGTTCGGGCCTGAAGCTTTCTTT. This translates into CASSRGGFGPEAFF. The rearrangement uses TRBV13 and TRBJ1-1; D might be TRBD1 (5 bases). The CDR3 spans 14 residues. Germline loops: CDR1 PRHDT, CDR2 FYEKMQ (reference sequence). V was pared by 5 bases and J by 6 bases, with 16 bases between. The full variable domain, its missing parts supplied by reference TRBV13 and TRBJ1-1, is AAGVIQSPRHLIKEKRETATLKCYPIPRHDTVYWYQQGPGQDPQFLISFYEKMQSDKGSIPDRFSAQQFSDYHSELNMSSLELGDSALYFCASSRGGFGPEAFFGQGTRLTVV.

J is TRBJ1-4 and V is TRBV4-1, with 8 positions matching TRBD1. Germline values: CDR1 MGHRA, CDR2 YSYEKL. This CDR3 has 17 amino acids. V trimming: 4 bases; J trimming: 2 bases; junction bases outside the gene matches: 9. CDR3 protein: CASSRGQGGPTNEKLFF. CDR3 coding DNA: TGCGCCAGCAGCCGAGGACAGGGCGGCCCGACTAATGAAAAACTGTTTTTT.

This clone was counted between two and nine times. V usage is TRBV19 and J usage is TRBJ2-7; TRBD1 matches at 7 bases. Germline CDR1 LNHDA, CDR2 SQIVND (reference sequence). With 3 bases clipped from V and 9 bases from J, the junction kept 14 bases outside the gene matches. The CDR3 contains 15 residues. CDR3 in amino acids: CASSMSGTARLGQYF. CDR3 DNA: TGTGCCAGTAGTATGTCAGGGACAGCGAGGCTCGGGCAGTACTTC.

CDR3 sequence: CASSLAGTGLGDTQYF. The CDR3, as DNA: TGTGCCAGCAGCTTAGCTGGGACAGGGTTGGGAGATACGCAGTATTTT. This chain uses TRBV7-9 with TRBJ2-3; 9 bases align to TRBD1. Trimming took 0 bases from V and 5 from J; bases not matched to a gene: 6. The length of the CDR3 is 16 residues. CDR1 and CDR2 (germline): SEHNR, FQNEAQ (reference sequence).